The 32 T cell receptor beta chains below come from one sample, sequenced in a study of technical replicates of blood from a few donors. Libraries were prepared by immunoSEQ multiplex PCR; TCRdb keeps only in-frame clonotypes and omits some of them. The table has around 86,000 clones, 95% to 97% seen once; the top ten hold 0.2%. Material for sequencing was T cells isolated from PBMCs. The receptor source for this set is a human donor in good health.

The chain is built from TRBV29-1 and TRBJ2-1; 11 bases map to TRBD2. CDR3 length: 16 amino acids. Germline V gene sequence: CDR1 SQVTM, CDR2 ANQGSEA. The V and J ends lost 5 bases and 3 bases, in that order; junction bases with no gene match: 9. This CDR3 is CSVFELGLADYNEQFF. CDR3 in DNA: TGCAGCGTTTTTGAACTGGGACTAGCGGACTACAATGAGCAGTTCTTC.

The rearrangement joins TRBV6-4 to TRBJ1-5; perhaps TRBD1 as D (5 bases). The CDR3 sequence is 12 residues long. Trimming left V 8 bases short and J 11 bases short, with 16 bases between. Per germline, CDR1 MRHNA and CDR2 SNTAGT. The CDR3 is CASPDLGDSQHF. The CDR3, as DNA: TGTGCCAGCCCTGACTTAGGGGATTCCCAGCATTTT.

The chain employs TRBV20-1 and TRBJ2-3; D not certain. V shed 2 bases and J shed 6 bases, with 6 bases lying between them. Germline V CDR1 and CDR2: DFQATT, SNEGSKA (reference sequence). This CDR3 spans 11 amino acids. The CDR3 DNA reads as TGCAGTGCTAGACGCGCCGATACGCAGTATTTT. The encoded protein is CSARRADTQYF.

The V gene is TRBV27, the J gene TRBJ2-5; D uncertain. The CDR3 length is 14 residues. V lost 6 bases to trimming and J lost 1 base, with 12 bases between them. Germline-derived CDR1 and CDR2 are MNHEY and SMNVEV (reference sequence). The CDR3 protein is CASSLSAAQETQYF. The CDR3 coding sequence is TGTGCCAGCAGCCTAAGCGCTGCCCAAGAGACCCAGTACTTC.

The chain combines TRBV4-2 with TRBJ2-7; 14 bases map to TRBD2. The V gene end was trimmed by 4 bases and the J gene end by 7 bases; junction bases not matched to a gene: 6. CDR1 is LGHNA and CDR2 is YNFKEQ in the germline V gene. The CDR3 spans 15 residues. The CDR3 loop reads CASSLRLAGGREQYF. Here the CDR3 DNA reads TGTGCCAGCAGCCTACGACTAGCGGGAGGGAGGGAGCAGTACTTC.

The gene calls are TRBV10-3 and TRBJ2-1; TRBD1 matches at 10 bases. The trim removed 3 bases at V and 9 bases at J, leaving 5 bases unmatched. This CDR3 spans 14 amino acids. CDR1 and CDR2 from the germline V gene are ENHRY and SYGVKD. DNA of the CDR3: TGTGCCATCAGTGATATTGGGACAGGGGTTGAGCAGTTCTTC. Translated: CAISDIGTGVEQFF.

The chain carries TRBV7-4 and TRBJ2-7, with D possibly being TRBD2 (6 bases). The CDR3 length is 12 residues. Trimming stripped 8 bases from V and 3 bases from J, with 11 bases between. Germline V CDR1 and CDR2: SGHVT, SQSDAQ. This CDR3 is CASGRDFYEQYF. The CDR3, as DNA: TGTGCCAGCGGGCGGGACTTCTACGAGCAGTACTTC.

The chain joins TRBV5-1 to TRBJ1-1; 7 bases line up with TRBD1. V shed 4 bases, J shed 3 bases, and the junction held 3 bases outside the gene matches. The length of the CDR3 is 13 residues. Germline CDR1 is SGHRS and CDR2 is YFSETQ. The CDR3 DNA reads TGCGCCAGCAGCCCCACAGGGGACACTGAAGCTTTCTTT. It yields the protein CASSPTGDTEAFF.

The chain employs TRBV6-5 and TRBJ2-3, with 7 bases lining up with TRBD2. Unmatched junction bases numbered 12, after V lost 6 bases and J lost 9 bases. The length of the CDR3 is 14 residues. CDR1 is MNHEY, CDR2 SVGAGI, per germline. The CDR3 region has the DNA TGTGCCAGCAGCCGATGGGGGGAGGGTTCAACGCAGTATTTT. It translates to CASSRWGEGSTQYF.

The chain employs TRBV28 and TRBJ2-2; 7 bases match TRBD2. V dropped 4 bases and J dropped 0; count of bases not matched to a gene: 5. Germline values: CDR1 MDHEN, CDR2 SYDVKM. The CDR3 runs to 16 residues. The CDR3 nucleotides read TGTGCCAGCAGTTCCGAGCGGGGTACGAACACCGGGGAGCTGTTTTTT. Protein: CASSSERGTNTGELFF.

This sequence joins TRBV6-1 and TRBJ2-1; 7 nucleotides align to TRBD1. From germline, CDR1 is MNHNS and CDR2 SASEGT. V dropped 3 bases and J dropped 1; count of bases not matched to a gene: 6. The CDR3 is made up of 16 amino acids. The CDR3 reads CASSDDRVLSYNEQFF. The CDR3 coding sequence is TGTGCCAGCAGTGACGACAGGGTGTTGTCCTACAATGAGCAGTTCTTC.

As to this clone: A junction boundary mismatches the germline segment, possibly from a read error. This chain joins TRBV10-3 and TRBJ1-2; D is undetermined. Germline assignment: CDR1 ENHRY and CDR2 SYGVKD. The CDR3 length is 12 residues. This CDR3 is CAISESRFPGYF. The CDR3 DNA reads TGTGCCATCAGTGAGTCGAGGTTTCCTGGCTACTTC.

The CDR3 DNA is TGCGCCAGCAGCTTGACTAGCGGGGGGGCCCGAGATACGCAGTATTTT. Its protein product is CASSLTSGGARDTQYF. The rearrangement joins TRBV5-1 to TRBJ2-3; the match to TRBD2 covers 13 bases. The CDR3 length is 16 residues. Losses at the gene ends were 1 base for V and 5 bases for J; bases not matched to a gene: 4. Per the germline V gene, CDR1 is SGHRS and CDR2 is YFSETQ.

The genes are TRBV5-1 and TRBJ2-7; D not certain. Germline assignment: CDR1 SGHRS and CDR2 YFSETQ. V was pared by 3 bases and J by 0 bases, with 13 bases between. The CDR3 runs to 15 residues. The CDR3 spells CASSSQVTSSYEQYF. The CDR3, as DNA: TGCGCCAGCAGCTCCCAAGTGACAAGCTCCTACGAGCAGTACTTC.

V and J are TRBV25-1 and TRBJ2-2, with TRBD1 matching 7 bases. V trimming: 0 bases; J trimming: 7 bases; junction bases outside the gene matches: 11. Germline CDR1 reads MGHDK; CDR2 reads SYGVNS. The CDR3 is 17 amino acids. DNA for the CDR3: TGTGCCAGCAGTGAATATGAGAGGGGGCCCCGAGTCGGGGAGCTGTTTTTT. Translated: CASSEYERGPRVGELFF.

This chain uses TRBV7-9 with TRBJ1-1; a weak D match, TRBD1 (5 bases). The germline gives CDR1 SEHNR, CDR2 FQNEAQ (reference sequence). Trimming took 2 bases from V and 5 from J, leaving 9 bases between them. The CDR3 length is 13 residues. CDR3 DNA sequence: TGTGCCAGCAGCTTACAGGGAGGTACTGAAGCTTTCTTT. This codes for CASSLQGGTEAFF.

The V gene is TRBV11-2, the J gene TRBJ2-1; tentative D call: TRBD1 (6 bases). There are 14 residues in the CDR3. V was cut by 3 bases and J by 10 bases, with 16 bases left in between. The germline CDR1 and CDR2 sequences are SGHAT and FQNNGV. In nucleotides, the CDR3 is TGTGCCAGCAGCTTGCTAGCCCAGAGGGGGGAGCAGTTCTTC. Translation: CASSLLAQRGEQFF.

CDR3 sequence (DNA): TGCGCCAGCAGCCAAGCTTCGCGGGAAGAGACCCAGTACTTC. It encodes CASSQASREETQYF. V usage is TRBV4-1 and J usage is TRBJ2-5, with a possible D match to TRBD2 (5 bases). The V end was cut by 1 base, the J end by 3 bases, with 9 bases between. This CDR3 region has 14 residues. Germline CDR1 MGHRA, CDR2 YSYEKL.

This sequence joins TRBV2 and TRBJ1-5; 10 bases align to TRBD1. V was clipped by 5 bases and J by 2 bases; unmatched bases: 6. CDR1 and CDR2 from the germline V gene are SNHLY and FYNNEI. The CDR3 covers 16 residues. This chain's CDR3 is CASSFRGTGGNQPQHF. As DNA, the CDR3 is TGTGCCAGCAGTTTTAGAGGGACAGGGGGCAATCAGCCCCAGCATTTT. The full variable domain, its missing parts supplied by reference TRBV2 and TRBJ1-5, is EPEVTQTPSHQVTQMGQEVILRCVPISNHLYFYWYRQILGQKVEFLVSFYNNEISEKSEIFDDQFSVERPDGSNFTLKIRSTKLEDSAMYFCASSFRGTGGNQPQHFGDGTRLSIL.

The rearrangement joins TRBV6-1 to TRBJ2-5; TRBD1 or TRBD2 may be the D gene (6 bases each). Per the germline V gene, CDR1 is MNHNS and CDR2 is SASEGT. This CDR3 is 14 amino acids long. Trimming shortened V by 10 bases and J by 3 bases, and 18 bases separated the two germline ends. CDR3 sequence reads: CANRALGGEETQYF. CDR3 in DNA: TGTGCCAACAGGGCCCTAGGAGGGGAAGAGACCCAGTACTTC.

This chain uses TRBV7-6 with TRBJ2-7; TRBD1 matches 8 bases. This CDR3 has 14 amino acids. Germline-derived CDR1 and CDR2 are SGHVS and FNYEAQ. Trimming removed 0 bases from V and 4 bases from J; junction bases left unmatched: 2. In nucleotides, the CDR3 is TGTGCCAGCAGCTTAGCGGGACAGGTATACGAGCAGTACTTC. It specifies CASSLAGQVYEQYF.

This chain links TRBV11-3 with TRBJ2-5, with 16 bases that match TRBD2. V was pared by 5 bases and J by 7 bases, with 13 bases of the junction left unmatched. This CDR3 contains 18 residues. The germline gives CDR1 SGHNT, CDR2 YENEEA. The CDR3 DNA sequence: TGTGCCAGCAGCCCCGGGACTAGCGGGAGGGACTTAAGGGGGACCCAGTACTTC. Amino acid sequence: CASSPGTSGRDLRGTQYF.

The CDR3 DNA is TGTGCCAGCAGTGGGCGGACTAGCGGGGTGTCGTACGAGCAGTACTTC. As protein: CASSGRTSGVSYEQYF. The chain employs TRBV6-1 and TRBJ2-7; 12 nucleotides match TRBD2. With V trimmed by 4 bases and J by 4 bases, 8 bases remained unmatched. This CDR3 contains 16 residues. Germline assignment: CDR1 MNHNS and CDR2 SASEGT.

V and J are TRBV9 and TRBJ2-5; possible D gene TRBD2, 7 bases. The CDR3 has 16 amino acids. Germline V lookup: CDR1 SGDLS, CDR2 YYNGEE. V was shortened by 0 bases and J by 4 bases, with 16 bases between the two germline ends. DNA of the CDR3: TGTGCCAGCAGCGTAGGGGGAGGGGGGCCCCCAGAGACCCAGTACTTC. It specifies CASSVGGGGPPETQYF.

DNA for the CDR3: TGTGCCAGCAGTTTCCCCAGGGAAACAGGGGTTCGTCAGCCCCAGCATTTT. It is translated as CASSFPRETGVRQPQHF. The rearrangement links TRBV28 to TRBJ1-5; 7 bases fit TRBD1. The V segment lost 3 bases and the J segment 6 bases; nucleotides outside the gene matches: 14. The CDR3 extends over 17 amino acids. Germline V lookup: CDR1 MDHEN, CDR2 SYDVKM.

V and J are TRBV4-1 and TRBJ2-1, with 8 nucleotides matching TRBD2. The CDR3 runs to 16 residues. Germline V gene sequence: CDR1 MGHRA, CDR2 YSYEKL. V shed 0 bases, J shed 7 bases, and the junction held 8 bases outside the gene matches. The chain's CDR3 is CASSQDGAGGLNEQFF. In DNA form, the CDR3 reads TGCGCCAGCAGCCAAGATGGGGCGGGGGGTTTGAATGAGCAGTTCTTC.

The V and J genes are TRBV10-3 and TRBJ2-1, with D tentatively TRBD2 (6 bases). This CDR3 comprises 18 residues. V was shortened by 1 base and J by 5 bases, with 21 bases between the two germline ends. Per the germline V gene, CDR1 is ENHRY and CDR2 is SYGVKD. In DNA form, the CDR3 reads TGTGCCATCAGTGAGTTAAAGCCGGGACTCAGTTTAAACAATGAGCAGTTCTTC. Translation gives CAISELKPGLSLNNEQFF.

The chain couples TRBV19 to TRBJ2-5; 8 bases are shared with TRBD1. The CDR3 totals 16 residues. Unmatched junction bases numbered 9, after V lost 5 bases and J lost 1 base. Per the germline V gene, CDR1 is LNHDA and CDR2 is SQIVND (reference sequence). The CDR3 sequence is CASSAPPGTGQETQYF. The CDR3 nucleotides are TGTGCCAGTAGTGCTCCCCCCGGGACAGGCCAAGAGACCCAGTACTTC.

This sequence joins TRBV30 and TRBJ1-2; a weak D match, TRBD1 (6 bases). V lost 4 bases to trimming and J lost 2 bases, with 17 bases between them. Germline V gene lookup returns CDR1 GTSNPN and CDR2 SVGIG (reference sequence). The CDR3 is 15 residues long. CDR3: CAWTRSGGANYGYTF. CDR3 DNA: TGTGCCTGGACGCGGTCGGGGGGGGCCAACTATGGCTACACCTTC.

This sequence joins TRBV4-1 and TRBJ2-5; D gene unclear. V lost 0 bases and J 5 bases, leaving 4 bases between the germline ends. Germline V lookup: CDR1 MGHRA, CDR2 YSYEKL. This CDR3 spans 12 amino acids. The CDR3 DNA follows: TGCGCCAGCAGCCAAGATATTGAGACCCAGTACTTC. Its protein is CASSQDIETQYF.

This chain connects TRBV7-9 to TRBJ1-2, with D possibly being TRBD1 (6 bases). The germline V gene encodes CDR1 SEHNR and CDR2 FQNEAQ (reference sequence). This CDR3 comprises 17 residues. The germline V and J ends were trimmed by 3 bases and 3 bases, with 20 bases remaining between them. CDR3 in DNA: TGTGCCAGCAGCTTTGGCCTGGGGGCGCCCCGGGACTATGGCTACACCTTC. Protein product: CASSFGLGAPRDYGYTF.

For the CDR3, the DNA is TGTGCCATCAGTGATAGAGAAGAGACCCAGTACTTC. It yields the protein CAISDREETQYF. The rearrangement links TRBV10-3 to TRBJ2-5; D gene ambiguous. This CDR3 is built from 12 residues. Germline loops: CDR1 ENHRY, CDR2 SYGVKD. V was trimmed by 3 bases and J by 3 bases, leaving 5 bases between them.